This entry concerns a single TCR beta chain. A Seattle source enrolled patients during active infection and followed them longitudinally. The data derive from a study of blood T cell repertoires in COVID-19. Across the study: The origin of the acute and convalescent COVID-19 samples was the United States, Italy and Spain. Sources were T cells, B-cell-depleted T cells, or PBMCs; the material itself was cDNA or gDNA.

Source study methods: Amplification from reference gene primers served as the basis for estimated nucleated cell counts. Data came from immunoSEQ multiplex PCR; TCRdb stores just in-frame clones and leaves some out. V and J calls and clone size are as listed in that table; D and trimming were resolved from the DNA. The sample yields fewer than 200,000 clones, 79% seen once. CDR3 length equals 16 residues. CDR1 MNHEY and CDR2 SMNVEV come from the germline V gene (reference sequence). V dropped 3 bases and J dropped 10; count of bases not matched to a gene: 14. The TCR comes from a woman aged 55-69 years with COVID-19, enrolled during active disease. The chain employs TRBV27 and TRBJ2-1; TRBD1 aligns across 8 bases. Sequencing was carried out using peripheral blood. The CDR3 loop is CASSLANRGTRAEQFF. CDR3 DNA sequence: TGTGCCAGCAGTTTGGCCAACAGGGGGACCCGGGCGGAGCAGTTCTTC.